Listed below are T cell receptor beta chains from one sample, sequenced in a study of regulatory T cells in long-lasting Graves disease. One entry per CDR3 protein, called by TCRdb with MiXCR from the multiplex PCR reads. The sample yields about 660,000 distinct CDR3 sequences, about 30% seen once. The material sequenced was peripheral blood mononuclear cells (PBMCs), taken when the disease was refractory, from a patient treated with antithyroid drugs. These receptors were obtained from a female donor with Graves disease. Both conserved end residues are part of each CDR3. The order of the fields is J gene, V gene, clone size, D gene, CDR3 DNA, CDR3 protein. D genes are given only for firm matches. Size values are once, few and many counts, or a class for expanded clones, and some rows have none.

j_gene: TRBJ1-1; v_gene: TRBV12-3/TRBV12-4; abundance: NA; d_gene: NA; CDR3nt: TGTGCCAGCAGTGTATGGGGGGCAAATGAAGCTTTCTTT; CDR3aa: CASSVWGANEAFF
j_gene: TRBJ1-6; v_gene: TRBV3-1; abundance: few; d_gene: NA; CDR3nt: TGTGCCAGCAGCCAAGAAATGTCAGGACTTAATTCACCCCTCCACTTT; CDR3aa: CASSQEMSGLNSPLHF
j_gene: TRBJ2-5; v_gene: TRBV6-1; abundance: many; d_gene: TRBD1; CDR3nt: TGTGCCAGCAGTGTCCGCGACAGGGGAGAGACCCAGTACTTC; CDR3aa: CASSVRDRGETQYF
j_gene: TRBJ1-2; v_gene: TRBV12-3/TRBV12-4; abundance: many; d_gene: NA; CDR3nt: TGTGCCAGCACCCTTCAGGAAAGCTATGGCTACACCTTC; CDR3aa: CASTLQESYGYTF
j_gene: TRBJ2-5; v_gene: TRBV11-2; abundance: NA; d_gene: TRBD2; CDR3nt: TGTGCCAGCAGCGCAAATAGGGGGGCTAGCGGGAGGGAGACCCAGTACTTC; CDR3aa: CASSANRGASGRETQYF
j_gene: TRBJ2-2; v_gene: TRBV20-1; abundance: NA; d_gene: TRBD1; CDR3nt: TGCAGTGCTAAAAGGACAGGGCCGAACACCGGGGAGCTGTTTTTT; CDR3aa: CSAKRTGPNTGELFF
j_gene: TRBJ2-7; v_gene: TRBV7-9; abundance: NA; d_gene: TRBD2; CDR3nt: TGTGCCAGCAGCTTAGTTGGCGGGAGAGGGAGGATCTACGAGCAGTACTTC; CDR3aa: CASSLVGGRGRIYEQYF
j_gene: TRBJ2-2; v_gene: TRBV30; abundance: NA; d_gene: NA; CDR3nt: TGTGCCCGGTCAATAGGCGGGGAGCTGTTTTTT; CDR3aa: CARSIGGELFF
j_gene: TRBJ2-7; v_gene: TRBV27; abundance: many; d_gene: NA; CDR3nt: TGTGCCAGCAGTTTGGTAGCGACCGCCTACGAGCAGTACTTC; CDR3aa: CASSLVATAYEQYF
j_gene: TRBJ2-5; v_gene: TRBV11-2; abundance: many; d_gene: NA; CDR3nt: TGTGCCAGCAGCCGCCCCCTGGAGACCCAGTACTTC; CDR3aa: CASSRPLETQYF
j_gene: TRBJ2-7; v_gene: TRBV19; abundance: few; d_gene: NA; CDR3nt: TGTGCCAGTAGTTCTGGAGTCGCCTACGAGCAGTACTTC; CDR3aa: CASSSGVAYEQYF
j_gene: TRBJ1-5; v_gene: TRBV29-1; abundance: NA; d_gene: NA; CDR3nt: TGCAGCGTTGAGTTGGGCAGGAATCAGCCCCAGCATTTT; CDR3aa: CSVELGRNQPQHF
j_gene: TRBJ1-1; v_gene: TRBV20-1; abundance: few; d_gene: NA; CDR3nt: TGCAGTGCTAGAGATCCGGGGACCTCATGGAGTGTCATGAACACTGAAGCTTTCTTT; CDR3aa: CSARDPGTSWSVMNTEAFF
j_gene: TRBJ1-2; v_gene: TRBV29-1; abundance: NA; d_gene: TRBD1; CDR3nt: TGCAGCGTGGCCGGGACAGTGGGCGGGGATGGCTACACCTTC; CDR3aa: CSVAGTVGGDGYTF
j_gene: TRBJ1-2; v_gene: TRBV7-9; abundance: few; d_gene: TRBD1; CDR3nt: TGTGCCAGCAGCCCAGGGGGGGACAGGGGGCGAAGTGGCTACACCTTC; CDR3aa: CASSPGGDRGRSGYTF
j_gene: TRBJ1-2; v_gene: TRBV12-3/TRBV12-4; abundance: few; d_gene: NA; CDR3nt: TGTGCCAGCAGTTCCGGGGGGGACCTCTATGGCTACACCTTC; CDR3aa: CASSSGGDLYGYTF
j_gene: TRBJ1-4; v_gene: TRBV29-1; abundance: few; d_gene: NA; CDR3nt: TGCAGCGTTGACCAGAATGAAAAACTGTTTTTT; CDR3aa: CSVDQNEKLFF
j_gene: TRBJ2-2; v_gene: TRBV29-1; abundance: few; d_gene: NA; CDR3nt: TGCAGCGTGGACGGATCGAACACCGGGGAGCTGTTTTTT; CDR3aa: CSVDGSNTGELFF
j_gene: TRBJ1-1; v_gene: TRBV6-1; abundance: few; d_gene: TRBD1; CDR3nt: TGTGCCAGCAGTACCGGGACAGGTCCGGGAACTGAAGCTTTCTTT; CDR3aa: CASSTGTGPGTEAFF
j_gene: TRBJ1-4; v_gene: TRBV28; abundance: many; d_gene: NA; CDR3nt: TGTGCCAGCAGTTTATCCCCTTTAGACGCAACTAATGAAAAACTGTTTTTT; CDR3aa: CASSLSPLDATNEKLFF
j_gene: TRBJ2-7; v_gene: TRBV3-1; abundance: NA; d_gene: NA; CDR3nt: TGTGCCTGCAGCCAAGATGACATGGGCCACGAGCAGTACTTC; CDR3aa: CACSQDDMGHEQYF
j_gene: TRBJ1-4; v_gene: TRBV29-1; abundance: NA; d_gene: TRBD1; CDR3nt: TGCAGCGGGGGACAGGGTGGTGAAAAACTGTTTTTT; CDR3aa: CSGGQGGEKLFF
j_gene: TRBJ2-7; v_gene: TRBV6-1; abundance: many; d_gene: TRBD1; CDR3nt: TGTGCCAGCAGTCCCTCCGACAGGGAAGGCTACGAGCAGTACTTC; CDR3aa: CASSPSDREGYEQYF
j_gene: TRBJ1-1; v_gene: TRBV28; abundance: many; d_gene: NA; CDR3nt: TGTGCCAGCAGCTTAGGTGGGACGGGAACTGAAGCTTTCTTT; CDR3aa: CASSLGGTGTEAFF
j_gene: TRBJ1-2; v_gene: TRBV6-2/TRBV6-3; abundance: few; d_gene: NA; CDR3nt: TGTGCCAGCAGTTACGAGCAGGGAGCTAACTATGGCTACACCTTC; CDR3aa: CASSYEQGANYGYTF
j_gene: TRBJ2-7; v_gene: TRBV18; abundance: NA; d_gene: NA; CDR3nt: TGTGCCAGCTCACCATACCAAGGTTTTTACCACGAGCAGTACTTC; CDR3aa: CASSPYQGFYHEQYF
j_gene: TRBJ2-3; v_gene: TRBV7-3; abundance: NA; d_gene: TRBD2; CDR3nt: TGTGCCAGCAGCTTTGTGGGGGGAGGGGATACGCAGTATTTT; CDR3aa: CASSFVGGGDTQYF
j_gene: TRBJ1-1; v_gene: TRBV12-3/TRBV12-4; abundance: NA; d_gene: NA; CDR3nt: TGTGCCAGCAGTTACGGGGACTCGGCGAACACTGAAGCTTCCTTT; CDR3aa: CASSYGDSANTEASF
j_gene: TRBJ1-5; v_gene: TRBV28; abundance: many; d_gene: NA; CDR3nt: TGTGCCAGCAGCCCCCCGTTGGGGGCGACGACTCAGGGCAATCAGCCCCAGCATTTT; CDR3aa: CASSPPLGATTQGNQPQHF
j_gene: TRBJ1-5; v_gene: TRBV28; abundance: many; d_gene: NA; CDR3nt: TGTGCCAGCAACACCCCGGGACCAGAAAATCAGCCCCAGCATTTT; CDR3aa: CASNTPGPENQPQHF